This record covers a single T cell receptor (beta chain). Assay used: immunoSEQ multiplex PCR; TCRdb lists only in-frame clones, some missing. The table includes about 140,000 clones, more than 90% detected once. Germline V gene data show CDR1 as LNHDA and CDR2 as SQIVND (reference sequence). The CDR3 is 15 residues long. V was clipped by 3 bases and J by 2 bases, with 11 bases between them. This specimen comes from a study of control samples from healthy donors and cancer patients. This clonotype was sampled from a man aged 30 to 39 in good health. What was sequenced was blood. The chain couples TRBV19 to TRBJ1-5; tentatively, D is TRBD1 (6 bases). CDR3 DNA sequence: TGTGCCAGTAGTATTGCCGGGGGCGGCAATCAGCCCCAGCATTTT. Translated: CASSIAGGGNQPQHF. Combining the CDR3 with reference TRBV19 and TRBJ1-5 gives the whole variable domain DGGITQSPKYLFRKEGQNVTLSCEQNLNHDAMYWYRQDPGQGLRLIYYSQIVNDFQKGDIAEGYSVSREKKESFPLTVTSAQKNPTAFYLCASSIAGGGNQPQHFGDGTRLSIL.